The T cell receptor (beta chain) described here comes from a study of blood T cell repertoires in COVID-19. Study background: Spain, Italy and the United States supplied samples that represented acute and convalescent COVID-19. PBMCs, B-cell-depleted T cells, or T cells were the source of the cDNA or gDNA that made up the material.

Germline values: CDR1 MNHNS, CDR2 SASEGT. Trimming removed 3 bases from V and 3 bases from J, with 8 bases in between. The CDR3 contains 14 residues. Assay: immunoSEQ multiplex PCR; the TCRdb copy retains only in-frame clones and omits some. The sample has 200,000 to 300,000 clones; 65% to 85% are singletons. The sequence came from a human donor in a cohort sampled during active COVID-19. The V gene is TRBV6-1, the J gene TRBJ2-2; no clear D. Sequenced sample: peripheral blood. In nucleotides, the CDR3 is TGTGCCAGCAGTGAGGAGAGGTACACCGGGGAGCTGTTTTTT. Translated, it gives CASSEERYTGELFF.